The TCR beta chain under discussion was sequenced for a study of T cell repertoires in cytomegalovirus infection. Turning to the study itself: In public TCR beta signatures, there were indications of both CMV infection and matching HLA type.

The V end was cut by 4 bases, the J end by 3 bases, with 15 bases between. The germline CDR1 and CDR2 sequences are MGHRA and YSYEKL. This CDR3 is 15 amino acids long. MiXCR was run by TCRdb on the reads, yielding one entry per CDR3 protein. The sample records roughly 230,000 distinct CDR3 sequences, about 15% being singletons. This clonotype was observed at least ten times. The receptor was isolated from a human donor in good health (CMV status not recorded). Some clones in this sample may be carry-over from other donors' samples. Sequenced: CD8+ T cells from PBMCs. The J gene is TRBJ1-2, the V gene TRBV4-1, with D tentatively TRBD1 (5 bases). CDR3 sequence (DNA): TGCGCCAGCAGCCCCTCTTGGGGAGGGGACTATGGCTACACCTTC. Translating it yields CASSPSWGGDYGYTF.